The entry below gives a single TCR beta chain sequence along with its context. The sample is drawn from a study of blood T cell repertoires in COVID-19. As for the study in general: Acute-phase and convalescent COVID-19 samples originated in the United States, Italy and Spain. T cells, B-cell-depleted T cells, or PBMCs provided the cDNA or gDNA that served as material.

The V gene lost 5 bases and the J gene lost 7 bases, with 12 bases spanning the gap. Germline V lookup: CDR1 SEHNR, CDR2 FQNEAQ (reference sequence). CDR3 length: 13 amino acids. Clones were read by immunoSEQ multiplex PCR, and TCRdb kept only the in-frame ones, dropping some. The top ten hold 15% of the sample, which has more than 45,000 clones, more than 75% seen once. Sequencing was done on a sample of peripheral blood. This receptor was identified in a human donor with active COVID-19. The donor label of this sample is uncertain. This chain links TRBV7-9 with TRBJ1-5, with D possibly TRBD1 on 5 matching bases. CDR3 in amino acids: CASSILQGQPQHF. CDR3 DNA: TGTGCCAGCAGCATACTCCAGGGACAGCCCCAGCATTTT.